The 27 T cell receptor beta chains below come from one sample, sequenced in a study of blood T cell repertoires in COVID-19. Sequencing used immunoSEQ multiplex PCR; TCRdb keeps in-frame clones, though not all of them. The sample shows 200,000 to 250,000 clones, 60% to 85% of them seen only once. The sample taken for sequencing was peripheral blood. All receptors derive from a woman in her seventies with acute or convalescent COVID-19.

The chain is built from TRBV6-6 and TRBJ2-1; TRBD2 aligns across 14 bases. The CDR3 is made up of 16 amino acids. Per germline, CDR1 MNHNY and CDR2 SVGAGI (reference sequence). Trimming removed 5 bases from V and 4 bases from J; junction bases left unmatched: 4. The CDR3 DNA sequence: TGTGCCAGCAGTCGACTAGCGGGAGGGGCGTACAATGAGCAGTTCTTC. This sequence encodes CASSRLAGGAYNEQFF.

The chain couples TRBV18 to TRBJ1-2; no clear D gene. CDR3 length: 12 residues. V lost 2 bases, J lost 7 bases, and 8 bases lay in between. Germline CDR1 KGHSH, CDR2 LQKENI. In DNA form, the CDR3 reads TGTGCCAGCTCACCAGTGTCGGGTGGCTACACCTTC. Translated: CASSPVSGGYTF.

V and J are TRBV5-4 and TRBJ1-2; 9 nucleotides match TRBD1. CDR1 is SGHNT and CDR2 is YYREEE in the germline V gene (reference sequence). This CDR3 is 16 amino acids long. Trimming at V came to 0 bases and at J to 4 bases, leaving 7 bases not matched to a gene. In DNA, the CDR3 is TGTGCCAGCAGCTTGGGGGACAGGGTTTGGGGCTATGGCTACACCTTC. Its translation is CASSLGDRVWGYGYTF.

This chain uses TRBV7-8 with TRBJ1-6; D is ambiguous. CDR3 length: 18 amino acids. The germline CDR1 and CDR2 sequences are SGHVS and FQNEAQ. The V gene lost 3 bases and the J gene lost 0 bases, with 15 bases spanning the gap. CDR3 amino acids: CASSFFRAGSSYNSPLHF. The CDR3 DNA follows: TGTGCCAGCAGCTTTTTTAGGGCGGGGAGCTCCTATAATTCACCCCTCCACTTT.

The chain has TRBV3-1 (or the pseudogene TRBV3-2) and TRBJ2-4; 9 bases are shared with TRBD1. V shed 0 bases, J shed 3 bases, and the junction held 3 bases outside the gene matches. Germline V lookup: CDR1 LGHDT, CDR2 YNNKEL (reference sequence). The CDR3 consists of 16 residues. The CDR3 loop is CASSQDTGGFKNIQYF. The CDR3 bases are TGTGCCAGCAGCCAAGACACAGGGGGCTTCAAAAACATTCAGTACTTC.

This clone was observed once. The CDR3 DNA sequence: TGTGCCAGCAGCCGTCTACAGGGGGCTGGAAACACCATATATTTT. Its protein is CASSRLQGAGNTIYF. The gene calls are TRBV7-8 and TRBJ1-3; 8 bases are a match to TRBD1. The CDR3 contains 15 residues. CDR1 and CDR2 from the germline V gene are SGHVS and FQNEAQ. V shed 5 bases, J shed 2 bases, and the junction held 5 bases outside the gene matches. Together with reference TRBV7-8 and TRBJ1-3, the CDR3 gives the full variable domain: GAGVSQSPRYKVAKRGQDVALRCDPISGHVSLFWYQQALGQGPEFLTYFQNEAQLDKSGLPSDRFFAERPEGSVSTLKIQRTQQEDSAVYLCASSRLQGAGNTIYFGEGSWLTVV.

The chain is built from TRBV2 and TRBJ1-3; D is possibly TRBD1 (6 bases). V lost 6 bases and J lost 4, with 13 bases in between. CDR1 and CDR2 (germline): SNHLY, FYNNEI. The CDR3 loop spans 14 amino acids. The chain's CDR3 is CASSYRVSGNTIYF. CDR3 DNA sequence: TGTGCCAGCAGCTACAGGGTGTCAGGAAACACCATATATTTT.

This sequence joins TRBV11-2 and TRBJ1-3; no reliable D call. Germline V gene sequence: CDR1 SGHAT, CDR2 FQNNGV. CDR3 length equals 14 residues. V lost 3 bases and J lost 2, with 8 bases in between. The CDR3 sequence: CASSLVYPGNTIYF. The CDR3 DNA reads as TGTGCCAGCAGCTTGGTCTATCCTGGAAACACCATATATTTT.

The rearrangement links TRBV20-1 to TRBJ2-3, with 9 bases matching TRBD2. The V gene's germline CDR1 is DFQATT and CDR2 SNEGSKA (reference sequence). This CDR3 is built from 15 residues. Trimming cost V 3 bases and J 2 bases; bases outside gene matches: 6. DNA for the CDR3: TGCAGTGCTAGTTCCACTAGCGGGCACACAGATACGCAGTATTTT. Residues: CSASSTSGHTDTQYF.

This chain uses TRBV11-2 with TRBJ2-3, with 8 bases aligning to TRBD1. V gave up 1 base and J gave up 5 bases; unmatched junction bases: 5. Germline V gene lookup returns CDR1 SGHAT and CDR2 FQNNGV. The CDR3 loop spans 15 amino acids. CDR3 protein: CASSLAQGAGDTQYF. The CDR3 DNA sequence: TGTGCCAGCAGCTTAGCCCAGGGGGCCGGAGATACGCAGTATTTT.

The chain recombines TRBV6-5 with TRBJ2-2; 9 positions agree with TRBD2. This CDR3 has 15 amino acids. V was pared by 4 bases and J by 7 bases, with 7 bases of the junction left unmatched. Germline CDR1 and CDR2: MNHEY and SVGAGI. CDR3 loop: CASSLDGSGSGELFF. The CDR3 DNA reads as TGTGCCAGCAGTTTAGATGGTAGCGGGAGCGGGGAGCTGTTTTTT.

The chain links TRBV19 to TRBJ1-4, with 8 nucleotides matching TRBD1. Germline V gives CDR1 LNHDA, CDR2 SQIVND (reference sequence). V trimming: 5 bases; J trimming: 0 bases; junction bases outside the gene matches: 11. The CDR3 loop spans 18 amino acids. CDR3 coding DNA: TGTGCCAGTAGTCTACAGGGGGGGCACCTCGCAACTAATGAAAAACTGTTTTTT. Amino acid sequence: CASSLQGGHLATNEKLFF.

This clone is a singleton in its sample. This chain joins TRBV7-6 and TRBJ2-7; 12 nucleotides match TRBD1. The CDR3 covers 17 residues. Germline loops: CDR1 SGHVS, CDR2 FNYEAQ. Trimming cost V 0 bases and J 1 base; bases outside gene matches: 4. CDR3 sequence reads: CASSLAGTGGHSYEQYF. The CDR3 DNA is TGTGCCAGCAGCTTAGCCGGGACAGGGGGCCATTCCTACGAGCAGTACTTC.

V is TRBV24-1 and J is TRBJ2-2, with D unresolved. This CDR3 is built from 14 residues. Germline V gene sequence: CDR1 KGHDR, CDR2 SFDVKD. V gave up 5 bases and J gave up 0 bases, with 6 bases separating them. CDR3 in amino acids: CATSVRANTGELFF. CDR3 DNA sequence: TGTGCCACCAGTGTAAGAGCGAACACCGGGGAGCTGTTTTTT.

Written as DNA, the CDR3 is TGTGCCAGCTCACCAGTAACAGGGGGCAGCGCTGAAGCTTTCTTT. Encoded protein: CASSPVTGGSAEAFF. The chain employs TRBV18 and TRBJ1-1; TRBD1 matches at 9 bases. Per germline, CDR1 KGHSH and CDR2 LQKENI. Trimming removed 2 bases from V and 6 bases from J; junction bases left unmatched: 7. The CDR3 spans 15 residues. The variable domain in full, completed from reference TRBV18 and TRBJ1-1, reads NAGVMQNPRHLVRRRGQEARLRCSPMKGHSHVYWYRQLPEEGLKFMVYLQKENIIDESGMPKERFSAEFPKEGPSILRIQQVVRGDSAAYFCASSPVTGGSAEAFFGQGTRLTVV.

The chain has TRBV29-1 and TRBJ2-1, with D perhaps TRBD1 (7 bases). V was trimmed by 5 bases and J by 4 bases, leaving 15 bases between them. Germline assignment: CDR1 SQVTM and CDR2 ANQGSEA. The CDR3 covers 14 residues. CDR3 residues: CSVHRGGIYNEQFF. CDR3 DNA sequence: TGCAGCGTTCACAGGGGCGGGATATACAATGAGCAGTTCTTC.

This sequence joins TRBV29-1 and TRBJ2-2; 8 nucleotides match TRBD2. The germline V gene has CDR1 SQVTM and CDR2 ANQGSEA. The J segment lost 4 bases and the V segment lost 3 bases, leaving 1 base of the junction unmatched. The length of the CDR3 is 13 residues. This CDR3 is CSVDLAGTGELFF. In DNA, the CDR3 is TGCAGCGTTGACCTAGCGGGCACCGGGGAGCTGTTTTTT.

The V gene is TRBV27, the J gene TRBJ1-1; D gene uncertain. Germline V lookup: CDR1 MNHEY, CDR2 SMNVEV (reference sequence). Trimming stripped 3 bases from V and 3 bases from J, with 11 bases between. The CDR3 extends over 14 amino acids. DNA for the CDR3: TGTGCCAGCAGTTTTTCCCTAACGGACACTGAAGCTTTCTTT. Translation: CASSFSLTDTEAFF.

This chain connects TRBV14 to TRBJ1-1; 7 bases map to TRBD1. The length of the CDR3 is 16 residues. J was trimmed by 2 bases and V by 5 bases; bases with no gene match: 11. Germline CDR1 SGHDN, CDR2 FVKESK. The CDR3 sequence: CASSVLTRGGNTEAFF. The DNA of the CDR3 is TGTGCCAGCAGCGTTCTAACGAGAGGGGGCAACACTGAAGCTTTCTTT.

V gene TRBV6-5 combines with J gene TRBJ2-1; tentatively, D is TRBD1 (5 bases). This CDR3 has 14 amino acids. CDR1 is MNHEY, CDR2 SVGAGI, per germline. Trimming took off 8 bases at V and 4 bases at J, with 15 bases between the two ends. The CDR3 nucleotides read TGTGCCAGCTCTCTGAAAGGGGAATACAATGAGCAGTTCTTC. This encodes CASSLKGEYNEQFF.

The chain is built from TRBV2 and TRBJ2-7; D is unresolved. Germline values: CDR1 SNHLY, CDR2 FYNNEI. This CDR3 region has 15 residues. Deletions cut 4 bases from V and 5 bases from J, with 18 bases between. DNA for the CDR3: TGTGCCAGCAGTGTGTTTGGTCCCGTTGGCCACGAGCAGTACTTC. Translation: CASSVFGPVGHEQYF.

This chain uses TRBV6-5 with TRBJ2-5, with TRBD2 identical over 9 bases. CDR3 size: 14 residues. V gave up 8 bases and J gave up 4 bases; unmatched junction bases: 8. The germline gives CDR1 MNHEY, CDR2 SVGAGI. The CDR3: CASSLAGVGETQYF. CDR3 DNA sequence: TGTGCCAGCTCTTTAGCGGGAGTCGGAGAGACCCAGTACTTC.

The J gene is TRBJ1-5, the V gene TRBV19; no clear D gene. CDR3 length equals 14 residues. Germline CDR1 reads LNHDA; CDR2 reads SQIVND (reference sequence). The V and J ends lost 5 bases and 4 bases respectively, with 12 bases between them. This chain's CDR3 is CASSPVTGNQPQHF. Written as DNA, the CDR3 is TGTGCCAGTAGTCCGGTGACGGGGAATCAGCCCCAGCATTTT.

Regarding this clone: An end of the junction differs from the germline gene, which may be a read error. The V gene is TRBV28, the J gene TRBJ2-7; the D gene is possibly TRBD1 (5 bases). The CDR3 spans 11 residues. CDR1 is MDHEN, CDR2 SYDVKM, per germline. The chain's CDR3 is CASSLGQAYSF. CDR3 bases: TGTGCCAGCAGTTTGGGGCAGGCCTATTCGTTC.

The chain links TRBV11-2 to TRBJ1-1; 7 bases map to TRBD1. CDR1 is SGHAT and CDR2 is FQNNGV in the germline V gene. Germline trimming cut 5 bases from V and 1 base from J; bases unmatched to any gene: 7. The CDR3 is 15 amino acids. This chain's CDR3 is CASSLPNRGNTEAFF. In DNA, the CDR3 is TGTGCCAGCAGCCTTCCGAACAGGGGGAACACTGAAGCTTTCTTT.

The count of this clone is one. This chain joins TRBV19 and TRBJ1-1, with D unclear. The CDR3 has 15 amino acids. From germline, CDR1 is LNHDA and CDR2 SQIVND (reference sequence). The ends were cut back, 0 bases at V and 2 bases at J, with 10 bases in the middle. The CDR3 DNA sequence: TGTGCCAGTAGTATAGATCTCGGGATCAACACTGAAGCTTTCTTT. Residues: CASSIDLGINTEAFF.

J is TRBJ2-7 and V is TRBV7-8, with 9 positions matching TRBD1. Per the germline V gene, CDR1 is SGHVS and CDR2 is FQNEAQ. With 4 bases clipped from V and 2 bases from J, the junction kept 3 bases outside the gene matches. The CDR3 length is 14 residues. The CDR3 DNA sequence: TGTGCCAGCAGCTCCGGGACAGGGACCTACGAGCAGTACTTC. Amino acid sequence: CASSSGTGTYEQYF.